Below, 28 T cell receptor beta chains from the same sample are listed, as sequenced in a study of regulatory T cells in long-lasting Graves disease. Investigators prepared the TCR beta libraries by applying iRepertoire HTBI primers and Arm-PCR of CDR3 regions. TCRdb itself ran the multiplex PCR reads through MiXCR, one entry per CDR3 protein. The table lists under 300,000 distinct CDR3 sequences, around 18% of them singletons. Stated time point: newly diagnosed GD, antithyroid drugs for less than 3 months. Making the TCR library involved RNA that had been extracted from PBMCs. In addition, the sample was reused for a study of T cells in Graves' hyperthyroidism and ophthalmopathy.

Source: peripheral blood mononuclear cells (PBMCs), taken at new diagnosis, from a patient treated with antithyroid drugs. The receptor set was obtained from a woman in her thirties with Graves disease.

Notes on this clonotype: The DNA is omitted, as the CDR3 cannot be located on it reliably, and the CDR3 follows TCRdb's listing. The V call is TRBV2, the J call TRBJ2-3; the table assigns TRBD1, which was not confirmed against the DNA. The CDR3 region is 21 residues in length, termini included. Germline V gene lookup returns CDR1 SNHLY and CDR2 FYNNEI. This chain's CDR3 is CASSEQGGGYTFGSGTNTQYF.

In regard to this clonotype: One end of the junction is discordant with germline, which a read error may explain. The rearrangement uses TRBV12-3 or TRBV12-4 and TRBJ2-7; the match to TRBD1 covers 9 bases. This CDR3 has 15 amino acids. CDR3 sequence reads: CASRPGQGLSHERYF. CDR3 in DNA: TGTGCCAGCAGACCGGGACAGGGCCTCTCCCACGAGCGGTACTTC.

V and J are TRBV20-1 and TRBJ2-1; 7 bases are a match to TRBD1. The J call is in doubt because the DNA end fits TRBJ2-5 better. The germline V gene has CDR1 DFQATT and CDR2 SNEGSKA (reference sequence). CDR3 length equals 13 residues. This CDR3 is CSASDRERETQYF. The CDR3 region has the DNA TGCAGTGCGTCCGACAGGGAGAGAGAGACCCAGTACTTC.

This clonotype was counted many times. The rearrangement links TRBV20-1 to TRBJ2-5; 11 nucleotides agree with TRBD2. CDR1 DFQATT and CDR2 SNEGSKA come from the germline V gene (reference sequence). Trimming took 0 bases from V and 0 from J; bases not matched to a gene: 12. The CDR3 totals 19 residues. The CDR3: CSARDTPGASGGYQETQYF. CDR3 nucleotide sequence: TGCAGTGCTAGAGATACCCCCGGGGCTAGCGGGGGGTACCAAGAGACCCAGTACTTC.

This sequence joins TRBV11-2 and TRBJ2-3; TRBD2 matches at 8 bases. V lost 2 bases, J lost 5 bases, and 3 bases stayed unmatched. Germline V gene data show CDR1 as SGHAT and CDR2 as FQNNGV. CDR3 length equals 14 residues. In nucleotides, the CDR3 is TGTGCCAGCAGCTTAAGCGGGGGAGGAGATACGCAGTATTTT. This translates into CASSLSGGGDTQYF.

The table lists this clonotype with a few counts. This chain connects TRBV6-1 to TRBJ1-2; no definite D call. The CDR3 totals 17 residues. Germline CDR1 reads MNHNS; CDR2 reads SASEGT. The V end was cut by 2 bases, the J end by 3 bases, with 19 bases between. This CDR3 reads CASSELLPAARDYGYTF. CDR3 bases: TGTGCCAGCAGTGAACTCTTGCCGGCCGCCCGGGACTATGGCTACACCTTC.

This clonotype was recorded many times. V is TRBV7-9 and J is TRBJ1-2; TRBD1 agrees at 10 bases. The CDR3 sequence is 14 residues long. CDR1 and CDR2 (germline): SEHNR, FQNEAQ (reference sequence). V was clipped by 1 base and J by 7 bases; unmatched bases: 3. Written as DNA, the CDR3 is TGTGCCAGCAGCTTAGGGGACAGGGGCATTGGCTACACCTTC. Amino acids: CASSLGDRGIGYTF.

There are many counts of this clonotype. This chain joins TRBV7-9 and TRBJ2-1; D is perhaps TRBD2 (6 bases). Looked up from germline, CDR1 is SEHNR and CDR2 is FQNEAQ (reference sequence). V lost 5 bases and J lost 6, with 14 bases in between. The CDR3 has 14 amino acids. CDR3 in DNA: TGTGCCAGCAGCAGCTCTAGCGACAGCAATGAGCAGTTCTTC. Protein: CASSSSSDSNEQFF.

Ten or more counts support this clonotype. The chain combines TRBV20-1 with TRBJ1-6; D not certain. The germline V gene encodes CDR1 DFQATT and CDR2 SNEGSKA (reference sequence). Trimming left V 3 bases short and J 4 bases short, with 16 bases between. CDR3 size: 16 residues. In DNA form, the CDR3 reads TGCAGTGCTAGGCGGGAGGGAGGTTTTTATAATTCACCCCTCCACTTT. It is translated as CSARREGGFYNSPLHF.

The sample holds many counts of this clonotype. V usage is TRBV3-1 and J usage is TRBJ1-4, with a tentative D call TRBD1 (5 bases). V was clipped by 0 bases and J by 6 bases, with 17 bases between them. This CDR3 contains 17 residues. Germline V gene lookup returns CDR1 LGHDT and CDR2 YNNKEL (reference sequence). The CDR3, as DNA: TGTGCCAGCAGCCAAGATGGGGTTTCACAGGAGGATGAAAAACTGTTTTTT. Translation: CASSQDGVSQEDEKLFF.

This clonotype was counted ten times or more. The chain carries TRBV3-1 and TRBJ1-4, with unresolved D. Between the trimmed V and J ends, which lost 5 bases and 4 bases, there was a span of 14 bases. The CDR3 has 15 amino acids. CDR1 is LGHDT, CDR2 YNNKEL, per germline (reference sequence). CDR3 amino acids: CASSTRTEDNEKLFF. CDR3 DNA sequence: TGTGCCAGCAGCACCCGGACGGAAGATAATGAAAAACTGTTTTTT.

In its sample, this clonotype was seen many times. The J gene is TRBJ1-2, the V gene TRBV6-9; tentatively, D is TRBD1 (5 bases). Germline V lookup: CDR1 MNHGY, CDR2 SVAAGI. V shed 3 bases and J shed 8 bases, with 19 bases lying between them. The CDR3 runs to 15 residues. The CDR3 loop reads CASSYGAGRPSGYTF. CDR3 nucleotide sequence: TGTGCCAGCAGTTACGGGGCTGGAAGGCCGAGCGGCTACACCTTC.

This clonotype was counted at least ten times. The CDR3 coding sequence is TGCAGCTCTGGGGGCGGGGGGCCTTCCTCCTACAATGAGCAGTTCTTC. Amino acids: CSSGGGGPSSYNEQFF. The chain joins TRBV29-1 to TRBJ2-1, with 8 bases matching TRBD2. CDR3 length: 16 residues. Germline V lookup: CDR1 SQVTM, CDR2 ANQGSEA. J gave up 0 bases and V 8 bases, and 12 bases lay outside the gene matches.

In this sample, this clonotype turned up many times. The genes are TRBV7-2 and TRBJ1-5; D gene ambiguous. Trimming took 0 bases from V and 9 from J, leaving 6 bases between them. The CDR3 is 12 amino acids. In germline, CDR1 is SGHTA, CDR2 FQGNSA. CDR3: CASSLANRPQHF. The CDR3 DNA reads as TGTGCCAGCAGCTTAGCTAACCGGCCCCAGCATTTT.

This clonotype appeared many times. Its ends do not fully match the called genes, so a read error is possible. The chain couples TRBV5-1 to TRBJ1-1; D possibly corresponds to TRBD1 (5 bases). Germline V CDR1 and CDR2: SGHRS, YFSETQ. CDR3 size: 15 residues. The CDR3 nucleotides are TGTGCCAGCAGCTGGGACTTCGGTTTGAACACTGAAGCTTTCTTT. Translation gives CASSWDFGLNTEAFF.

The gene calls are TRBV7-3 and TRBJ2-3, with 8 positions matching TRBD2. Germline CDR1 and CDR2: SGHTA and FQGTGA. The CDR3 extends over 15 amino acids. The V segment lost 3 bases and the J segment 5 bases; nucleotides outside the gene matches: 7. DNA of the CDR3: TGTGCCAGCAGCTTCTCCGCGGGGGGTAGAGATACGCAGTATTTT. This gives the protein CASSFSAGGRDTQYF. The complete variable domain, with remaining parts taken from reference TRBV7-3 and TRBJ2-3, reads GAGVSQTPSNKVTEKGKYVELRCDPISGHTALYWYRQSLGQGPEFLIYFQGTGAADDSGLPNDRFFAVRPEGSVSTLKIQRTERGDSAVYLCASSFSAGGRDTQYFGPGTRLTVL.

Ten or more counts support this clonotype. V and J are TRBV6-2 or TRBV6-3 and TRBJ2-7, with 7 bases identical to TRBD1. Germline V gene sequence: CDR1 MNHEY, CDR2 SVGEGT. V shed 2 bases, J shed 2 bases, and the junction held 6 bases outside the gene matches. The CDR3 contains 15 residues. CDR3 coding DNA: TGTGCCAGCAGTTACCCCGACAGGGCCCCCTACGAGCAGTACTTC. Amino acid sequence: CASSYPDRAPYEQYF.

This clonotype has ten or more counts. The chain is built from TRBV3-1 and TRBJ2-1, with 10 positions matching TRBD2. The CDR3 extends over 13 amino acids. CDR1 LGHDT and CDR2 YNNKEL come from the germline V gene (reference sequence). Germline trimming cut 2 bases from V and 9 bases from J; bases unmatched to any gene: 1. In DNA, the CDR3 is TGTGCCAGCAGCCAAAGCGGGGGGGGTGAGCAGTTCTTC. Protein: CASSQSGGGEQFF.

This clonotype was observed at least ten times. The chain carries TRBV9 and TRBJ1-4, with a tentative D call TRBD1 (6 bases). Germline V gene sequence: CDR1 SGDLS, CDR2 YYNGEE. Trimming took 10 bases from V and 1 from J, leaving 11 bases between them. The CDR3 length is 13 residues. CDR3 region: CAGRDKTNEKLFF. CDR3 DNA sequence: TGTGCCGGGCGGGACAAAACTAATGAAAAACTGTTTTTT.

This clonotype was detected many times. The chain has TRBV20-1 and TRBJ1-1; D gene uncertain. This CDR3 contains 12 residues. Germline CDR1 and CDR2: DFQATT and SNEGSKA (reference sequence). V gave up 3 bases and J gave up 1 base, with 6 bases separating them. CDR3 in DNA: TGCAGTGCTAGTTGGCAGAACACTGAAGCTTTCTTT. As protein: CSASWQNTEAFF.

This clonotype occurred many times. The rearrangement uses TRBV5-1 and TRBJ1-1; D call uncertain. Germline CDR1 SGHRS, CDR2 YFSETQ. The V end lost 0 bases, the J end lost 3 bases, and 12 bases lay between the germline ends. The CDR3 is 15 amino acids. For the CDR3, the DNA is TGCGCCAGCAGCTTGGTGGTCACGAGGGACACTGAAGCTTTCTTT. Its protein is CASSLVVTRDTEAFF. Looking up the rest from reference TRBV5-1 and TRBJ1-1 gives the full variable domain: KAGVTQTPRYLIKTRGQQVTLSCSPISGHRSVSWYQQTPGQGLQFLFEYFSETQRNKGNFPGRFSGRQFSNSRSEMNVSTLELGDSALYLCASSLVVTRDTEAFFGQGTRLTVV.

This clonotype was found many times. The chain joins TRBV12-3 or TRBV12-4 to TRBJ1-5; D is undetermined. CDR3 length equals 13 residues. Trimming shortened V by 6 bases and J by 6 bases, and 12 bases separated the two germline ends. In DNA, the CDR3 is TGTGCCAGCAGCCTAAACGGGCGTCAGCCCCAGCATTTT. It codes for CASSLNGRQPQHF.

This clonotype was picked up a small number of times. The gene calls are TRBV3-1 and TRBJ2-6; 9 bases line up with TRBD1. With V trimmed by 2 bases and J by 0 bases, 2 bases remained unmatched. The CDR3 has 17 amino acids. Germline loops: CDR1 LGHDT, CDR2 YNNKEL (reference sequence). CDR3 sequence (DNA): TGTGCCAGCAGCCAATTACAGGGGGCCTCTGGGGCCAACGTCCTGACTTTC. Translating it yields CASSQLQGASGANVLTF.

A remark on this clonotype: A read error is the likely source, as a far larger clone sits one nucleotide away. The chain couples TRBV20-1 to TRBJ2-7; 7 bases are a match to TRBD2. Germline V gene lookup returns CDR1 DFQATT and CDR2 SNEGSKA (reference sequence). With V trimmed by 0 bases and J by 7 bases, 12 bases remained unmatched. The CDR3 covers 15 residues. As DNA, the CDR3 is TGCAGTGCTAGAGATGGGGAGACTAGCTACAATGAGCAGTACTTC. Translating it yields CSARDGETSYNEQYF.

Many counts were recorded for this clonotype. This may come from a read error, since a much larger clone is one base off. The chain combines TRBV5-1 with TRBJ1-1; D perhaps matches TRBD1 (5 bases). The CDR3 runs to 14 residues. Germline V gives CDR1 SGHRS, CDR2 YFSETQ. V was pared by 0 bases and J by 4 bases, with 10 bases between. Here the CDR3 reads CASSLGDGATEAFF. Written as DNA, the CDR3 is TGCGCCAGCAGCTTGGGTGATGGGGCCACTGAAGCTTTCTTT.

In its sample, this clonotype was seen many times. The chain carries TRBV5-5 and TRBJ2-1, with D unresolved. The germline V gene has CDR1 SGHKS and CDR2 YYEKEE (reference sequence). The CDR3 has 13 residues. Between the trimmed V and J ends, which lost 1 base and 5 bases, there was a span of 7 bases. CDR3 coding DNA: TGTGCCAGCAGCTTGCGTACCAACAATGAGCAGTTCTTC. Encoded protein: CASSLRTNNEQFF.

The chain carries TRBV10-3 and TRBJ2-1; D remains ambiguous. The V end was cut by 4 bases, the J end by 6 bases, with 7 bases between. The CDR3 has 12 amino acids. Germline-derived CDR1 and CDR2 are ENHRY and SYGVKD. The CDR3 here is CAISGKSNEQFF. The CDR3 region has the DNA TGTGCCATCAGTGGCAAAAGCAATGAGCAGTTCTTC.

This clonotype showed up many times. J is TRBJ2-7 and V is TRBV7-8, with D possibly called TRBD1 or TRBD2 (5 bases each). V lost 8 bases and J 10 bases, leaving 21 bases between the germline ends. The CDR3 length is 13 residues. From germline, CDR1 is SGHVS and CDR2 FQNEAQ. CDR3 nucleotides: TGTGCCAGCGGAACGGGGACGGAGGAAAACCAGTACTTC. Translation: CASGTGTEENQYF.